The entry below describes one T cell receptor (beta chain). This clone was seen only once. It lacks a known antigen. No quality values exist for individual bases; no much larger clone is one base distant. TCR CDR3 regions were amplified from genomic DNA by multiplex PCR using the deep immunoSEQ assay. Genomic DNA extracted from each cell subset was distributed evenly over all wells of several immunoSEQ 96-well plates, and each plate served as one replicate. For sorted subsets, about 220 ng of genomic DNA, equivalent to 30,000 or so T cell genomes, went into each replicate PCR. Purified libraries were quantified with a Qubit 3.0 fluorometer, sized on a Bioanalyzer 2100, and re-quantified with the KAPA Library Quantification kit. Every immunoSEQ 96-well plate was sequenced on a separate single-read 150-cycle Illumina NextSeq 550 flow cell. As for how the authors treated the data: The immunoSEQ output contained only junctional sequences without quality scores, so filtering could not match that applied to full-length reads. Sequences were annotated with PyIR, a Python wrapper for IgBLAST v1.9, using IMGT germline references to assign V/J genes and CDR3. Any read was removed if the V/J assignment was weak (E-value above 1e-6), the CDR3 was missing, or the read contained stop codons, out-of-frame junctions, or ambiguous translated residues. A V3J clonotype was defined by an identical inferred V gene, J gene, and CDR3 amino acid sequence. To compute the percentage overlap between repertoires, the number of shared unique clonotypes was divided by the size of the smaller repertoire. Richness of each repertoire was evaluated using RTK rarefaction, the Chao1 estimator, and Recon v2.1 estimates of unobserved clonotypes. Generation probabilities for all TCRbeta clonotypes obtained by the gDNA method from a handful of donors were computed using OLGA. Sourced from immuneACCESS, this table was stored by TCRdb with only in-frame sequences that have V and J called. A share of the clones is absent; for the studies checked, an unresolved V gene accounts for under half, and the remainder has no known explanation. The V and J calls and clone size are taken from that table; D and trimming were inferred from the DNA. For this sample the table gives 600,000 to 750,000 clones, of which 90% were detected only once. The top ten hold 34% of the sample.

These data originate in a study of shared clonotypes between healthy human individuals (dated by TCRdb to 2020 to 2022). Study-wide context: The cohort comprised two women and a few men aged 18 to 49 years. Each donor's leukapheresis produced roughly between roughly 0.94 and 9.5 billion PBMCs. For each donor, three plates each were used for CD4 naive and CD4 memory, two plates were used for CD8 naive, and one plate was used for CD8 memory. Libraries were prepared and TCR repertoires were sequenced by different laboratories using diverse techniques, in order to increase sequencing depth and limit assay-specific biases. To estimate repertoire size and how much clonotypes are shared between individuals, the study performed deep sequencing of blood TCR repertoires from five healthy adults. Overall study results and their limits: Pairwise subsampling led to the expectation that sequencing depth would affect the degree of clonotype sharing among donors. Only blood was sampled, and tissue TCR repertoires likely differ from those in blood. Compared with non-shared clonotypes, clonotypes shared by all four sorted-subset donors had higher generation probabilities. The genetic and exposure-history diversity represented was limited by the small number of donors. Across a few donors, approximately 4.6% of naive CD4, approximately 4% of naive CD8, around 2.5% of memory CD4, and 0.3% to 0.45% of memory CD8 clonotypes were shared. Rarefaction of sorted-subset datasets indicated incomplete sequencing despite the large sequencing depth. Estimated clonotype richness was generally larger for naive than for memory subsets.

The germline V gene yields MDHEN for CDR1 and SYDVKM for CDR2. Including the terminal cysteine and phenylalanine, the CDR3 comprises 17 residues. The CDR3 DNA has 51 bases and is translated from base 1. The germline V end is reduced by 6 bases and the J end by 4 bases; junction bases left unmatched: 14. Donors were healthy HIV-negative adults with no recently reported acute infections or vaccinations. Only Caucasian adults living in Nashville, Tennessee, USA were represented among the donors. CD8 memory samples combined magnetically selected CD45RO+ cells with CCR7-negative CD45RA+ effector memory (TemRA) cells. Blood was obtained by leukapheresis, after which PBMCs were separated by Ficoll-Histopaque density gradient centrifugation and cryopreserved in liquid nitrogen vapor phase. Analytical flow cytometry was used to check the purity and quantity of every magnetically sorted T cell population. From each sorted fraction, genomic DNA was isolated and quantified by UV absorbance on a Nanodrop 2000c.

The receptor was isolated from a man between 18 and 35 years old in good health. Some clones in this sample may be carry-over from other donors' samples. Material for sequencing was memory CD8+ T cells from PBMCs. Per the publication, the cell subset or site label means: CD45RO+ cells pooled with CCR7-negative TemRA cells. The chain joins TRBV28 to TRBJ2-5, with 10 bases matching TRBD2. This receptor has the CDR3 CASSPTLEREGRETQYF. The DNA reads as follows: TGTGCCAGCAGCCCGACTTTGGAGCGGGAGGGCCGAGAGACCCAGTACTTC.